This entry lists 19 T cell receptor beta chains sequenced from one sample in a study of cytomegalovirus exposure and HLA in healthy donors. This PCR relied on a set of 60 Vbeta primers and 13 Jbeta primers. The table came from immunoSEQ multiplex PCR; TCRdb's copy has only in-frame clones and leaves some out. The data show 150,000 to 200,000 clones, approximately 80% seen once. The sample taken for sequencing was PBMCs. The receptors were sampled from a man aged 25-40 years in good health and CMV-seropositive.

This clone was seen only a few times. The chain uses TRBV5-4 and TRBJ2-6, with TRBD1 as a possible D gene (6 bases). The CDR3 runs to 15 residues. V was clipped by 5 bases and J by 2 bases, with 11 bases between them. Germline CDR1 and CDR2: SGHNT and YYREEE (reference sequence). The CDR3 bases are TGTGCCAGCAGACTGGACAGTACTGGGGCCAACGTCCTGACTTTC. Its translation: CASRLDSTGANVLTF.

The gene calls are TRBV6-6 and TRBJ2-7; possibly TRBD1 for D (5 bases). V lost 6 bases, J lost 0 bases, and 9 bases lay in between. The V gene's germline CDR1 is MNHNY and CDR2 SVGAGI (reference sequence). This CDR3 is built from 13 residues. The CDR3 here is CASRGPSSYEQYF. The CDR3 nucleotides are TGTGCCAGCAGGGGGCCGAGCTCCTACGAGCAGTACTTC.

This clone was found a few times. The rearrangement joins TRBV4-1 to TRBJ1-4, with D hard to call. Germline assignment: CDR1 MGHRA and CDR2 YSYEKL. The CDR3 runs to 15 residues. V shed 1 base and J shed 8 bases, with 14 bases lying between them. The CDR3, as DNA: TGCGCCAGCAGCCAAGGGTGGGAGGAAAGAGAAAAACTGTTTTTT. As protein: CASSQGWEEREKLFF.

J is TRBJ1-2 and V is TRBV2, with 7 bases lining up with TRBD1. CDR1 and CDR2 (germline): SNHLY, FYNNEI. This CDR3 has 14 amino acids. The ends lost 7 bases at V and 8 bases at J; junction bases unmatched: 13. CDR3 region: CASKDRLLRRGYTF. Here the CDR3 DNA reads TGTGCCAGCAAGGACAGGCTCCTAAGGAGGGGCTACACCTTC.

This sequence joins TRBV28 and TRBJ2-2; D possibly corresponds to TRBD1 (6 bases). The V end lost 5 bases, the J end lost 3 bases, and 16 bases lay between the germline ends. Germline V gene lookup returns CDR1 MDHEN and CDR2 SYDVKM. This CDR3 has 16 amino acids. The CDR3 bases are TGTGCCAGCAGTGCCTCCGGGACAAGCGACACCGGGGAGCTGTTTTTT. This gives the protein CASSASGTSDTGELFF.

The rearrangement joins TRBV18 to TRBJ2-7, with D tentatively TRBD1 (6 bases). The CDR3 covers 15 residues. Per germline, CDR1 KGHSH and CDR2 LQKENI. The ends were cut back, 2 bases at V and 0 bases at J, with 11 bases in the middle. CDR3 sequence (DNA): TGTGCCAGCTCACCATTTGAGGACAGCTCCTACGAGCAGTACTTC. It translates to CASSPFEDSSYEQYF. Based on the CDR3 plus reference TRBV18 and TRBJ2-7, the full variable domain is NAGVMQNPRHLVRRRGQEARLRCSPMKGHSHVYWYRQLPEEGLKFMVYLQKENIIDESGMPKERFSAEFPKEGPSILRIQQVVRGDSAAYFCASSPFEDSSYEQYFGPGTRLTVT.

This chain connects TRBV4-3 to TRBJ2-3; 8 bases align to TRBD2. V shed 4 bases, J shed 0 bases, and the junction held 12 bases outside the gene matches. This CDR3 spans 18 amino acids. Germline lookup yields CDR1 LGHNA and CDR2 YSLEER. CDR3 protein: CASSPRPSGGTSTDTQYF. The CDR3 bases are TGCGCCAGCAGCCCAAGGCCCAGCGGGGGAACTAGCACAGATACGCAGTATTTT.

The chain employs TRBV5-1 and TRBJ2-6; no clear D gene. The V and J ends lost 0 bases and 4 bases respectively, with 11 bases between them. The CDR3 totals 16 residues. The V gene's germline CDR1 is SGHRS and CDR2 YFSETQ. The CDR3 region is CASSLVVAAGANVLTF. CDR3 sequence (DNA): TGCGCCAGCAGCTTGGTTGTAGCTGCAGGGGCCAACGTCCTGACTTTC.

This clone was observed a few times. The chain joins TRBV4-3 to TRBJ2-3, with TRBD2 identical over 16 bases. J gave up 5 bases and V 0 bases, and 8 bases lay outside the gene matches. This CDR3 has 19 residues. In germline, CDR1 is LGHNA, CDR2 YSLEER. CDR3 DNA: TGCGCCAGCAGCCAAGAGTCCGGGACTAGCGGGGGGGCCATAGATACGCAGTATTTT. This encodes CASSQESGTSGGAIDTQYF.

The genes are TRBV10-3 and TRBJ2-3, with TRBD1 matching over 9 bases. After removal of 3 bases from V and 1 base from J, the junction contained 5 bases not matched to a gene. The CDR3 totals 16 residues. CDR1 ENHRY and CDR2 SYGVKD come from the germline V gene. The CDR3 bases are TGTGCCATCAGTGAAAGGAGGACAGGGGGCACAGATACGCAGTATTTT. Protein: CAISERRTGGTDTQYF.

Comment on this clone: A read error may account for a junction end that differs from germline. DNA of the CDR3: TGCGCCAGCGAAGAGGGTTTTGGCACCGGGGAGCTGGTTTTT. This encodes CASEEGFGTGELVF. V and J are TRBV5-1 and TRBJ2-2, with D possibly TRBD2 on 5 matching bases. CDR3 length: 14 residues. Germline lookup yields CDR1 SGHRS and CDR2 YFSETQ.

The chain uses TRBV27 and TRBJ1-5; 8 positions agree with TRBD1. CDR1 and CDR2 from the germline V gene are MNHEY and SMNVEV (reference sequence). This CDR3 region has 17 residues. V lost 2 bases, J lost 0 bases, and 6 bases stayed unmatched. Here the CDR3 reads CASSLNRGTNSNQPQHF. The CDR3 bases are TGTGCCAGCAGTTTAAACAGGGGGACAAATAGCAATCAGCCCCAGCATTTT.

In this sample, this clone turned up a few times. Other DNA sequences of this sample code for an identical CDR3. V and J are TRBV4-3 and TRBJ2-7; 9 nucleotides line up with TRBD1. This CDR3 region has 16 residues. Germline-derived CDR1 and CDR2 are LGHNA and YSLEER. V shed 0 bases, J shed 1 base, and the junction held 4 bases outside the gene matches. This CDR3 reads CASSQDLGTGSYEQYF. CDR3 coding DNA: TGCGCCAGCAGCCAAGATCTCGGGACAGGGTCCTACGAGCAGTACTTC.

The chain joins TRBV4-1 to TRBJ2-7; 7 bases line up with TRBD1. V was pared by 1 base and J by 2 bases, with 8 bases of the junction left unmatched. This CDR3 region has 16 residues. Germline V gene data show CDR1 as MGHRA and CDR2 as YSYEKL. The CDR3 is CASSQAPGTVPYEQYF. The CDR3 DNA sequence: TGCGCCAGCAGCCAAGCCCCCGGGACAGTCCCCTACGAGCAGTACTTC.

The V call is TRBV4-1, the J call TRBJ2-7, with 7 bases lining up with TRBD1. With 3 bases clipped from V and 2 bases from J, the junction kept 4 bases outside the gene matches. Germline V lookup: CDR1 MGHRA, CDR2 YSYEKL. The CDR3 contains 14 residues. The CDR3 DNA follows: TGCGCCAGCAGCCATCGACAGGGAACCTACGAGCAGTACTTC. Amino acids: CASSHRQGTYEQYF.

V is TRBV2 and J is TRBJ1-3; D is unresolved. This CDR3 spans 15 amino acids. Looked up from germline, CDR1 is SNHLY and CDR2 is FYNNEI. V was cut by 2 bases and J by 4 bases, with 12 bases left in between. CDR3 in amino acids: CASSELGVLGNTIYF. The CDR3 region has the DNA TGTGCCAGCAGTGAACTGGGAGTCCTGGGAAACACCATATATTTT.

The chain links TRBV5-4 to TRBJ2-3, with D perhaps matching TRBD1 (5 bases). This CDR3 is built from 14 residues. Trimming took 1 base from V and 1 from J, leaving 7 bases between them. Germline-derived CDR1 and CDR2 are SGHNT and YYREEE (reference sequence). The CDR3 loop reads CASSLKGGTDTQYF. The CDR3 DNA sequence: TGTGCCAGCAGCTTGAAAGGGGGCACAGATACGCAGTATTTT.

In its sample, this clone was seen once. The CDR3 region has the DNA TGTGCCAGCAGCCCTCGGGCAGGGGGTACAGATACGCAGTATTTT. This gives the protein CASSPRAGGTDTQYF. The chain combines TRBV9 with TRBJ2-3; 7 bases align to TRBD1. V shed 4 bases, J shed 3 bases, and the junction held 8 bases outside the gene matches. Germline V gives CDR1 SGDLS, CDR2 YYNGEE. CDR3 length equals 15 residues.

The J gene is TRBJ1-5, the V gene TRBV7-9; 7 bases are shared with TRBD1. The length of the CDR3 is 14 residues. V dropped 8 bases and J dropped 6; count of bases not matched to a gene: 10. Germline CDR1 is SEHNR and CDR2 is FQNEAQ (reference sequence). The CDR3 protein is CASCGTGAGQPQHF. The CDR3 DNA reads TGTGCCAGCTGTGGAACAGGGGCGGGTCAGCCCCAGCATTTT.